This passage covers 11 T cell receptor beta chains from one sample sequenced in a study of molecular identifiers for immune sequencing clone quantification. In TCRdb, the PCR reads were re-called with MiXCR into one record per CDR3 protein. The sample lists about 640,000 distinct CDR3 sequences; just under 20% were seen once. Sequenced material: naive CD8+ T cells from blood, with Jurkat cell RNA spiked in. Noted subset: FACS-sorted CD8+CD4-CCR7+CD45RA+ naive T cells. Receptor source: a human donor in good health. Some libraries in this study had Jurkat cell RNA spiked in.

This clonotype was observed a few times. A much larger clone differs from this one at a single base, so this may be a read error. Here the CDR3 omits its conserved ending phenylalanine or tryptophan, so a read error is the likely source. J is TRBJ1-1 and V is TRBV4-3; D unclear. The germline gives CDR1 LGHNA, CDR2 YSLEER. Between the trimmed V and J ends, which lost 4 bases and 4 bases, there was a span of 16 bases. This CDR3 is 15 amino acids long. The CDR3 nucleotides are TGCGCCAGCAGCCCCCCAGGTTTGGGAGCCACTGAAGCTTTCCTT. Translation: CASSPPGLGATEAFL.

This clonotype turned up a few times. The CDR3 coding sequence is TGTGCCAGCAGTATGCCCCGAGCGGGGTACAATGAGCAGTTCTTC. It codes for CASSMPRAGYNEQFF. The rearrangement links TRBV6-2 or TRBV6-3 to TRBJ2-1; TRBD2 agrees at 7 bases. This CDR3 is 15 amino acids long. Per the germline V gene, CDR1 is MNHEY and CDR2 is SVGEGT. J gave up 4 bases and V 5 bases, and 8 bases lay outside the gene matches.

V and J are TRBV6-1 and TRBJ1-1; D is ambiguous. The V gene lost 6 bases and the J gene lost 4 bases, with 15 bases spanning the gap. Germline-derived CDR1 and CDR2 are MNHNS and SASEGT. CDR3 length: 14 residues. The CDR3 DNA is TGTGCCAGCAGCCGCTATTTGGGGTCCACTGAAGCTTTCTTT. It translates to CASSRYLGSTEAFF.

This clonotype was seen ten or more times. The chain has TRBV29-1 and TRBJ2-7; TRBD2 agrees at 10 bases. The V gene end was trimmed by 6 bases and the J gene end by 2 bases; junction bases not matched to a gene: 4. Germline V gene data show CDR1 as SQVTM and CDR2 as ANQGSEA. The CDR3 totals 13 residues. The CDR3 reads CSVASGGAYEQYF. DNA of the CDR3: TGCAGCGTAGCTAGCGGGGGAGCCTACGAGCAGTACTTC.

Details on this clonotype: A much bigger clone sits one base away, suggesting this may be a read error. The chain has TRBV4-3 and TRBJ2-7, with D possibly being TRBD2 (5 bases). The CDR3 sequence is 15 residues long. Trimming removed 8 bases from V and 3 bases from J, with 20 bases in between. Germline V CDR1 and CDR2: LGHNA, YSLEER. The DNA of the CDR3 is TGCGCCAGCGGCCCAGGACTTTCCCAGAGCTACGAGCAGTACTTC. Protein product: CASGPGLSQSYEQYF.

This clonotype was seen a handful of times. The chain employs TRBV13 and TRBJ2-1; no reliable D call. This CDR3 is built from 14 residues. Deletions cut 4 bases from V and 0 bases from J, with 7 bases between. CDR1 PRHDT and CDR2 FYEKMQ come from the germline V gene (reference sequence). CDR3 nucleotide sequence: TGTGCCAGCAGCTCGGACCGCTCCTACAATGAGCAGTTCTTC. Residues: CASSSDRSYNEQFF.

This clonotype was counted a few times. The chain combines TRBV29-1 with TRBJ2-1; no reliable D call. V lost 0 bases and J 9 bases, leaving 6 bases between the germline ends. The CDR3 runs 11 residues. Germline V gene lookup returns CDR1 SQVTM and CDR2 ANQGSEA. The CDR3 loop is CSVEDNSEQFF. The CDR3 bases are TGCAGCGTTGAAGATAACAGTGAGCAGTTCTTC.

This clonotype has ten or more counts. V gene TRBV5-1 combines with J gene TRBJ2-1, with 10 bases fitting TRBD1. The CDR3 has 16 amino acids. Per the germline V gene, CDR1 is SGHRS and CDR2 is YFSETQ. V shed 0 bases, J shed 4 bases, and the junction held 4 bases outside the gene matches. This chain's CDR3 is CASSLDGTGVYNEQFF. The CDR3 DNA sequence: TGCGCCAGCAGCTTGGATGGGACAGGGGTGTACAATGAGCAGTTCTTC. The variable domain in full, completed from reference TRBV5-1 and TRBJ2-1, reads KAGVTQTPRYLIKTRGQQVTLSCSPISGHRSVSWYQQTPGQGLQFLFEYFSETQRNKGNFPGRFSGRQFSNSRSEMNVSTLELGDSALYLCASSLDGTGVYNEQFFGPGTRLTVL.

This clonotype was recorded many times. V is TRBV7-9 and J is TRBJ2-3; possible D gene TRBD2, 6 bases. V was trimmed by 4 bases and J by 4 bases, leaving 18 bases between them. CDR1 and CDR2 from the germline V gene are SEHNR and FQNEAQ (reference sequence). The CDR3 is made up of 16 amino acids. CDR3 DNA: TGTGCCAGCAGCTCTAGCCGACTAGACGCGCCAGATACGCAGTATTTT. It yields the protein CASSSSRLDAPDTQYF.

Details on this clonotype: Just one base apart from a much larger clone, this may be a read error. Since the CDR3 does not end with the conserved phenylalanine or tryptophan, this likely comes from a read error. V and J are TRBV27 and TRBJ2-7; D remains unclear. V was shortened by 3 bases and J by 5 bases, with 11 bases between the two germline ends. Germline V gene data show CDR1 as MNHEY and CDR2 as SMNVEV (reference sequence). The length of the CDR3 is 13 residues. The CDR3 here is CASSFYGMDEQYL. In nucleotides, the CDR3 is TGTGCCAGCAGTTTTTATGGGATGGACGAGCAGTACCTC.

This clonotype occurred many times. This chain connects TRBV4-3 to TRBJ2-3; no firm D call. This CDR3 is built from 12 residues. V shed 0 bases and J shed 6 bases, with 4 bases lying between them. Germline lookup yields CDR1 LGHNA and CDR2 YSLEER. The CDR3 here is CASSQDFDTQYF. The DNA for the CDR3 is TGCGCCAGCAGCCAAGATTTTGATACGCAGTATTTT.